The source of this T cell receptor beta chain is a study of blood T cell repertoires in COVID-19. Germline assignment: CDR1 SGHDT and CDR2 YYEEEE. The CDR3 sequence is 15 residues long. V was trimmed by 0 bases and J by 4 bases, leaving 11 bases between them. Using immunoSEQ multiplex PCR, the repertoire was profiled, and TCRdb retains in-frame clones only, with some absent. The table lists about 59,000 clones, around 80% of them singletons, with roughly 12% in the top ten. V is TRBV5-6 and J is TRBJ1-5; D not certain. The receptor's source is a man aged 80 or over with acute or convalescent COVID-19. Material for sequencing was peripheral blood. The DNA for the CDR3 is TGTGCCAGCAGCTTGGGAGTACGGGAAAATCAGCCCCAGCATTTT. Translating it yields CASSLGVRENQPQHF.